This T cell receptor (beta chain) was found in a study of prognosis after radiotherapy for stage I lung cancer. There are 15 residues in the CDR3. Trimming at V came to 4 bases and at J to 4 bases, leaving 3 bases not matched to a gene. Looked up from germline, CDR1 is SGHAT and CDR2 is FQNNGV. Two-round multiplex PCR on genomic DNA was the method by which TCR beta CDR3 was amplified. First-round PCR employed TRBV- and TRBJ-specific primers for each gene. TCRdb ran MiXCR on the multiplex PCR reads and lists one entry per CDR3 protein. Counted here are around 26,000 distinct CDR3 sequences, around 42% occurring once; the ten biggest clones make up 15%.

This sequence joins TRBV11-2 and TRBJ2-1, with 11 positions matching TRBD2. The sequence was collected from a donor at least 50 years old with non-small cell lung cancer. The sequenced sample was PBMCs, obtained before or after stereotactic body radiation therapy (not recorded which). CDR3 sequence: CASSSGTSGYNEQFF. The CDR3 coding sequence is TGTGCCAGCAGCTCCGGGACTAGCGGATACAATGAGCAGTTCTTC.